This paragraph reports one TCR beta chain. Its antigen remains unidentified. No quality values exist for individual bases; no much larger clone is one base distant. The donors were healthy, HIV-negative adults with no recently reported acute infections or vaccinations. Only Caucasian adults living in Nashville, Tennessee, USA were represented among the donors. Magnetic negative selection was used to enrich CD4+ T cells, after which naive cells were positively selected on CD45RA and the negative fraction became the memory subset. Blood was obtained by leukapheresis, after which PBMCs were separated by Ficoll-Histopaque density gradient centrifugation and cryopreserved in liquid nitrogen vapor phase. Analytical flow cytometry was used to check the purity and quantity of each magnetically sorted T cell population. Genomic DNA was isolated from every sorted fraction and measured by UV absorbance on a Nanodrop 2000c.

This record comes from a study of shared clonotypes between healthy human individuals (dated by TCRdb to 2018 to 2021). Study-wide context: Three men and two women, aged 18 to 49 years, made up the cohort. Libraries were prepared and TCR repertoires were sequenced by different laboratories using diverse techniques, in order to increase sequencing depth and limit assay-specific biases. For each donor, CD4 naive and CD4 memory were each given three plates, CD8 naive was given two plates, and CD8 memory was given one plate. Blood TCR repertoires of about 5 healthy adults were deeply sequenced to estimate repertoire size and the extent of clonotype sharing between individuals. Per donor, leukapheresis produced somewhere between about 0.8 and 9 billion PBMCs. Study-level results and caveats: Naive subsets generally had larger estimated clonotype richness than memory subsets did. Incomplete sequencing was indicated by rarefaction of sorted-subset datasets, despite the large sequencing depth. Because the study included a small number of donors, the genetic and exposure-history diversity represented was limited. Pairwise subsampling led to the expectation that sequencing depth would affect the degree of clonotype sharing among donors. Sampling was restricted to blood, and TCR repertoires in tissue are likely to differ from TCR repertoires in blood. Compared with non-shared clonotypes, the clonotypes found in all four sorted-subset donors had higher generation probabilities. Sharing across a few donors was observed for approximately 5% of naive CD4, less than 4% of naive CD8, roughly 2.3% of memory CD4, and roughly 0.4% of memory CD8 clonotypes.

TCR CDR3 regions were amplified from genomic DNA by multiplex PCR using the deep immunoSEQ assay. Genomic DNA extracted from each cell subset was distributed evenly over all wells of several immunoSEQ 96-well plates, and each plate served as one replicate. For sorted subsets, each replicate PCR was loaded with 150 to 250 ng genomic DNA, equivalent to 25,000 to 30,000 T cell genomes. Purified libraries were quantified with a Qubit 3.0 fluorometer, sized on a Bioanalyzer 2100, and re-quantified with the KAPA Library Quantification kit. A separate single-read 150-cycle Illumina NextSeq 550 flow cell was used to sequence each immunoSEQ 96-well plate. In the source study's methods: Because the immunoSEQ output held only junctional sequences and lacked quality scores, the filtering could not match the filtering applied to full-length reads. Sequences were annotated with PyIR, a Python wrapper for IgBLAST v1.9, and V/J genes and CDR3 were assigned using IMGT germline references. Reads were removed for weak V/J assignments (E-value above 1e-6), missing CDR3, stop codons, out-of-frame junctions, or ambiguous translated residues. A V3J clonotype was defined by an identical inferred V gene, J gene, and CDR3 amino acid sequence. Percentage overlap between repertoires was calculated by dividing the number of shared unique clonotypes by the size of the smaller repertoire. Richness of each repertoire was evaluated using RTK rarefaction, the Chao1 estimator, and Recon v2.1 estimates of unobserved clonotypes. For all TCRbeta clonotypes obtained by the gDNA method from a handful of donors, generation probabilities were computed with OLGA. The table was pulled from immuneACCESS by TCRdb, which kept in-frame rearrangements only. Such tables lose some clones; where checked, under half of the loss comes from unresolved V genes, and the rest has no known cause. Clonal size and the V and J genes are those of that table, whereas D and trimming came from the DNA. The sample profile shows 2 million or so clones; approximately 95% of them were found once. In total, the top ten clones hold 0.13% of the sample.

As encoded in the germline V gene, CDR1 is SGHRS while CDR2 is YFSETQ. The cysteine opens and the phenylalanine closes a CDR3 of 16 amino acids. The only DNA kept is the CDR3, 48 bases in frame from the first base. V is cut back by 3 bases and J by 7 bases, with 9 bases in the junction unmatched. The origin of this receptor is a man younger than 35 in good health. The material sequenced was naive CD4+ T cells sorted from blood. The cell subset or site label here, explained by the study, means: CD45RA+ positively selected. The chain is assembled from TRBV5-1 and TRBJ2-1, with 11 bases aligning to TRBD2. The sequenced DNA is TGCGCCAGCAGCTCCGTCGGACTAGCGGGCGTTAATGAGCAGTTCTTC. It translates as CASSSVGLAGVNEQFF. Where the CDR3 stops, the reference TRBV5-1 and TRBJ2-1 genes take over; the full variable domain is KAGVTQTPRYLIKTRGQQVTLSCSPISGHRSVSWYQQTPGQGLQFLFEYFSETQRNKGNFPGRFSGRQFSNSRSEMNVSTLELGDSALYLCASSSVGLAGVNEQFFGPGTRLTVL.